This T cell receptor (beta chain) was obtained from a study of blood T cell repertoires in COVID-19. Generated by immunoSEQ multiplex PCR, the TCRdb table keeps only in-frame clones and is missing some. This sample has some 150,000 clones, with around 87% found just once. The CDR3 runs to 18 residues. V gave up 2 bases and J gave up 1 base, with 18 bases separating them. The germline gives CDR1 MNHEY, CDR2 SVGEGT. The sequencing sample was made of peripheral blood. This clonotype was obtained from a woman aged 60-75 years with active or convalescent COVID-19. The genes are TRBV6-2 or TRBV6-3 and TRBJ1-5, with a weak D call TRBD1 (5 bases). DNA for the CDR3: TGTGCCAGCAGTTACCTACTCTTAAGGGGCTACAGCAATCAGCCCCAGCATTTT. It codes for CASSYLLLRGYSNQPQHF.